A selection of T cell receptor beta chains follows, all from one sample in a study of blood T cell repertoires in COVID-19. The table came from immunoSEQ multiplex PCR; TCRdb's copy has only in-frame clones and leaves some out. The sample includes roughly 570,000 clones, about 89% of them seen just once. Sequenced material: peripheral blood. The receptor set was obtained from a woman aged 45 to 65 with COVID-19, enrolled during active disease. The CDR3 runs from the conserved cysteine through the conserved F or W. The D gene is left open where the match is weak. Clone size appears in some rows only: once, few, many, or a class for an expanded clone.

d_call j_call v_call clone_size cdr3_nt cdr3_aa
NA TRBJ1-1 TRBV28 NA TGTGCCAGCAGTTTCAGAGGGAATGATGAAGCTTTCTTT CASSFRGNDEAFF
TRBD2 TRBJ2-3 TRBV3-1/TRBV3-2 NA TGTGCCAGCAGCCCCTCCCTAGCGGGGGCGGGGGGAGATACGCAGTATTTT CASSPSLAGAGGDTQYF
NA TRBJ2-3 TRBV5-4 NA TGTGCCAGCAGCTCCCCTCCACGAGAGGGCACAGATACGCAGTATTTT CASSSPPREGTDTQYF
TRBD1 TRBJ1-1 TRBV27 NA TGTGCCAGCAGTTTCTGGACAGGGGACACTGAAGCTTTCTTT CASSFWTGDTEAFF
TRBD1 TRBJ1-2 TRBV5-4 NA TGTGCCAGCTCGCCGACAGGGGAGGATGGCTACACCTTC CASSPTGEDGYTF
TRBD1 TRBJ1-1 TRBV24-1 once TGTGCCACCAGTGATACGCGGGGTGCGGGACAGGGGGCTGAAGCTTTCTTT CATSDTRGAGQGAEAFF
TRBD2 TRBJ2-3 TRBV9 NA TGTGCCAGCAGCGTAGAGGCTAGCGGGGGATCCTATACGCAGTATTTT CASSVEASGGSYTQYF
TRBD1 TRBJ2-7 TRBV28 once TGTGCCAGCAGTGAATCCGGGACAGGGAGAGGCGAGCAGTACTTC CASSESGTGRGEQYF
NA TRBJ1-5 TRBV4-1 NA TGCGCCAGCAGCCAAGTTTGGACTACAAGGAGAAATCAGCCCCAGCATTTT CASSQVWTTRRNQPQHF
NA TRBJ1-1 TRBV5-6 NA TGTGCCAGCAGCCCGGACAGTGGGGCCCCGAACACTGAAGCTTTCTTT CASSPDSGAPNTEAFF
NA TRBJ2-5 TRBV6-1 NA TGTGCCAGCAGTGAAAGAAGAGGCAGGGGTCTGGTTGCCCAGTACTTC CASSERRGRGLVAQYF
NA TRBJ2-6 TRBV28 NA TGTGCCACTCTCACGACAGATGCTAGCTCTGGGGCCAACGTCCTGACTTTC CATLTTDASSGANVLTF
NA TRBJ1-1 TRBV27 NA TGTGCCAGCAGTTCCCCGGGACTTTACACTGAAGCTTTCTTT CASSSPGLYTEAFF
NA TRBJ2-5 TRBV6-5 NA TGTGCCAGCAGTTGGGCCTACGCGACCCGGGGGACCCAGTACTTC CASSWAYATRGTQYF
NA TRBJ2-1 TRBV6-5 NA TGTGCCAGCAGTTACTCGACTAGTGAGCAGTTCTTC CASSYSTSEQFF
TRBD2 TRBJ2-7 TRBV2 NA TGTGCCACTGCGACTAGCGGGGGGGCCGAGCAGTACTTC CATATSGGAEQYF
NA TRBJ1-1 TRBV5-1 NA TGCGCCAGCAGCTTGGAAAGAGTGAACACTGAAGCTTTCTTT CASSLERVNTEAFF
TRBD2 TRBJ2-1 TRBV19 NA TGTGCCAGTAGCACCGGGAGGAATGAGCAGTTCTTC CASSTGRNEQFF
TRBD1 TRBJ2-5 TRBV5-1 NA TGCGCCAGCAGCTTTAGAGGAGGACAGGGGGCGGGAGAGACCCAGTACTTC CASSFRGGQGAGETQYF
TRBD1 TRBJ2-3 TRBV30 NA TGTGCCTGGAGTGCCCAGGGGGCGGTCACAGATACGCAGTATTTT CAWSAQGAVTDTQYF
NA TRBJ2-7 TRBV7-9 NA TGTGCCAGCAGCCCCCTAGGGGGAGGGGTCTCCTACGAGCAGTACTTC CASSPLGGGVSYEQYF
TRBD2 TRBJ2-3 TRBV7-3 NA TGTGCCAGCAGCCCCGGGACTAGCGGGGTAGATACGCAGTATTTT CASSPGTSGVDTQYF
NA TRBJ1-4 TRBV19 once TGTGCCAGTACTAATCGACAAACAAATGAAAAACTGTTTTTT CASTNRQTNEKLFF
NA TRBJ1-1 TRBV7-3 NA TGTGCCAGCCAGGGAGCGGGGCCCCTTTATTTTAACACTGAAGCTTTCTTT CASQGAGPLYFNTEAFF
NA TRBJ2-1 TRBV19 once TGTGCCAGTAGTATAGTGGCGCTAGCCGGCAATGAGCAGTTCTTC CASSIVALAGNEQFF
TRBD1 TRBJ1-1 TRBV18 NA TGTGCCAGCTCCCTGGACAGGGTGGGTTCTGAAGCTTTCTTT CASSLDRVGSEAFF
NA TRBJ2-3 TRBV5-1 NA TGCGCCAGCAGCTTGGAAGGTGTCAGGGGCCTAAGCACAGATACGCAGTATTTT CASSLEGVRGLSTDTQYF
NA TRBJ1-1 TRBV28 NA TGTGCCAGCAGGGCCAACACTGAAGCTTTCTTT CASRANTEAFF
NA TRBJ1-6 TRBV18 once TGTGCCAGCTCACCCCCCGCGGGGCCCCTAGGAGGGCCCCTCCACTTT CASSPPAGPLGGPLHF
NA TRBJ1-2 TRBV18 NA TGTGCCAGCTCACCAGAGACTTCCCCGTCGGGCTACACCTTC CASSPETSPSGYTF
TRBD1 TRBJ2-7 TRBV7-6 NA TGTGCCAGCAGCTCTAGGGACAGGGGTTGGGAGCAGTACTTC CASSSRDRGWEQYF
NA TRBJ2-2 TRBV19 NA TGTGCCACCGCGGTAAGGACAGTTGGTTCCGGGGAGCTGTTTTTT CATAVRTVGSGELFF
NA TRBJ2-7 TRBV15 NA TGTGCCACCAGCAGAGATCAGGGAACCGGGAGCTCCTACGAGCAGTACTTC CATSRDQGTGSSYEQYF
NA TRBJ2-1 TRBV4-1 NA TGCGCCAGCAGCCAAGATCTTGAGGATGAGCAGTTCTTC CASSQDLEDEQFF
TRBD1 TRBJ2-7 TRBV29-1 once TGCAGCGTTGCCGCGACAGGGGGCTCCTACGAGCAGTACTTC CSVAATGGSYEQYF
TRBD2 TRBJ2-7 TRBV5-1 NA TGCGCCAGCAGCTCCTCTAGCGGGGCCACCTACGAGCAGTACTTC CASSSSSGATYEQYF
TRBD1 TRBJ2-3 TRBV19 once TGTGCCAGCTCGCGGGACAGGATGGGAGATACGCAGTATTTT CASSRDRMGDTQYF
NA TRBJ1-1 TRBV11-2 NA TGTGCCAGCAGCCACGACAGCCCGCTGAACACTGAAGCTTTCTTT CASSHDSPLNTEAFF
NA TRBJ2-7 TRBV12-5 NA TGTGCTAGTGGAAGGTCGGGGGCCTACGAGCAGTACTTC CASGRSGAYEQYF
TRBD2 TRBJ2-3 TRBV11-2 NA TGTGCCAGCAGCTTAGATCTCGCCCGAGCGGGGGGGGAGTATTTT CASSLDLARAGGEYF
NA TRBJ1-2 TRBV5-1 NA TGCGCCAGCAGCGCGAGCTACACCTTC CASSASYTF
TRBD2 TRBJ2-5 TRBV9 NA TGTGCCAGCAGCGTCGCTAGCGGGGGGGAGACCCAGTACTTC CASSVASGGETQYF
NA TRBJ1-2 TRBV6-1 NA TGTGCCAGCAGTGAAGTGGCAGGGCTCGGCGGCTACACCTTC CASSEVAGLGGYTF
NA TRBJ1-6 TRBV30 once TGTGCCTGGAGTCCGGGTGGGAGGAATTCACCCCTCCACTTT CAWSPGGRNSPLHF
NA TRBJ2-5 TRBV4-1 NA TGCGCCAGCAGCCGAGGGATTATAGGGAGCGGAGAGACCCAGTACTTC CASSRGIIGSGETQYF
NA TRBJ1-4 TRBV19 NA TGTGCCAGTAGTGTCGGGATCCTGGGTGAAAAACTGTTTTTT CASSVGILGEKLFF
NA TRBJ1-2 TRBV7-9 few TGTGCCAGCAGCTTAGCCAGCTATGGCTACACCTTC CASSLASYGYTF
NA TRBJ2-7 TRBV28 NA TGTGCCAGCAGTCCTACCTACGAGCAGTACTTC CASSPTYEQYF
TRBD1 TRBJ1-1 TRBV7-8 NA TGTGCCACGGAGGCCGGGGACAGGGGTCTCGAAGCTTTCTTT CATEAGDRGLEAFF
TRBD2 TRBJ2-1 TRBV5-1 NA TGCGCCAGCAGCTTGGAGGGACTAGCGGGGGGCCTCTCCTACAATGAGCAGTTCTTC CASSLEGLAGGLSYNEQFF
NA TRBJ1-1 TRBV7-7 NA TGTGCCAGCAGCTTTCGGCGGGGAGCAGGGAACTTGAACACTGAAGCTTTCTTT CASSFRRGAGNLNTEAFF
NA TRBJ2-1 TRBV11-3 NA TGTGCCAGCAGCTTAGTTTCGAGAGAGCAGTTCTTC CASSLVSREQFF